The clone carrying this T cell receptor (beta chain) was found many times. CDR1 is SGHKS and CDR2 is YYEKEE in the germline V gene (reference sequence). The ends lost 0 bases at V and 1 base at J; junction bases unmatched: 1. The CDR3 contains 16 residues. Time point described: pre-sensitization, week 0. This sample's treatment: therapeutic diphenylcyclopropenone sensitization with weekly scalp DPC. The sample originates from a study of human T cells and chemical hapten exposure. Study-wide background: Sensitization involved placing 2% DPC onto an approximately 2 cm by approximately 2 cm region of upper inner arm skin.

From the RACE reads, TCRdb called clonotypes with MiXCR, one entry per CDR3 protein. The table has roughly 380,000 distinct CDR3 sequences, 5.1% seen once. The rearrangement links TRBV5-5 to TRBJ2-5, with 12 bases matching TRBD2. The TCR was taken from a woman in her forties or fifties with alopecia areata. Some clones in this sample may be carry-over from other donors' samples. Here the sequenced sample was whole blood, taken in connection with sensitization to the hapten diphenylcyclopropenone (DPC). The CDR3 spells CASSLALAGGQETQYF. The CDR3 coding sequence is TGTGCCAGCAGCTTGGCACTAGCGGGGGGCCAAGAGACCCAGTACTTC. The full variable domain, with the rest looked up from reference TRBV5-5 and TRBJ2-5, is DAGVTQSPTHLIKTRGQQVTLRCSPISGHKSVSWYQQVLGQGPQFIFQYYEKEERGRGNFPDRFSARQFPNYSSELNVNALLLGDSALYLCASSLALAGGQETQYFGPGTRLLVL.